The sequence of this TCR beta chain was determined in a study of cytomegalovirus exposure and HLA in healthy donors. A remark on this clone: Its target is not known.

Germline lookup yields CDR1 MNHEY and CDR2 SMNVEV (reference sequence). Losses at the gene ends were 2 bases for V and 4 bases for J; bases not matched to a gene: 12. The CDR3 extends over 17 amino acids. Overall study findings and caveats: Previous analysis showed most TCR beta V segments were productive about 87% or about 30% of the time.

Primers for the PCR totalled 60 Vbeta and 13 Jbeta. TCRdb's table, derived via immunoSEQ multiplex PCR, lists solely in-frame clones and lacks some. Among about 130,000 clones listed, 85% to 90% were seen once. Those who donated were healthy bone marrow donors. Though nominally healthy at sampling, donors likely had unrecorded immune exposures. This receptor was obtained from a woman in her twenties or thirties in good health and CMV-seropositive. The sample was PBMCs. V gene TRBV27 combines with J gene TRBJ2-3; 7 bases align to TRBD2. The CDR3 is CASSLSPSGIRADTQYF. For the CDR3, the DNA is TGTGCCAGCAGTTTAAGTCCTAGCGGTATAAGGGCAGATACGCAGTATTTT.